The 13 T cell receptor beta chains listed next were all sequenced from one sample in a study of OX40 agonist ivuxolimab in advanced cancers. Clones were sequenced by immunoSEQ multiplex PCR, and TCRdb holds only the in-frame ones, with some missing. Of roughly 61,000 clones listed, around four fifths are singletons. The source material was CD4+ or CD8+ T cells sorted from blood, sampled in a trial of the OX40 agonist ivuxolimab. These receptors were obtained from an adult with an advanced solid tumor such as melanoma, head and neck, liver or kidney cancer.

V usage is TRBV5-6 and J usage is TRBJ2-3; 9 positions agree with TRBD2. The CDR3 runs 18 residues. Trimming took 4 bases from V and 0 from J; bases not matched to a gene: 12. The germline CDR1 and CDR2 sequences are SGHDT and YYEEEE. In DNA form, the CDR3 reads TGTGCCAGCAGCGCCCTAGCGGGGAGGCGTGCGAGCACAGATACGCAGTATTTT. Translated, it gives CASSALAGRRASTDTQYF.

Turning to this clone: A single base separates this from a much larger clone, so it may be a read error. The V gene is TRBV5-4, the J gene TRBJ2-3; 8 bases are shared with TRBD1. Looked up from germline, CDR1 is SGHNT and CDR2 is YYREEE (reference sequence). CDR3 size: 15 residues. The junction had 2 bases not matched to a gene; V was cut back by 0 bases and J by 2 bases. The CDR3 loop reads CASSLDRGYTDTQYF. The CDR3 nucleotides read TGTGCCAGCAGCTTGGACAGGGGGTACACAGATACGCAGTATTTT.

The chain carries TRBV6-5 and TRBJ1-3; D gene ambiguous. Germline V CDR1 and CDR2: MNHEY, SVGAGI. Trimming removed 6 bases at V and 0 bases at J, with 9 bases between. This CDR3 is 14 amino acids long. The CDR3 sequence is CASRAGSSGNTIYF. The CDR3 bases are TGTGCCAGCAGGGCTGGGAGCTCTGGAAACACCATATATTTT.

V and J are TRBV6-6 and TRBJ1-1; no clear D gene. Germline CDR1 MNHNY, CDR2 SVGAGI (reference sequence). Trimming removed 0 bases from V and 1 base from J, with 6 bases in between. The CDR3 has 14 amino acids. As DNA, the CDR3 is TGTGCCAGCAGTTACTCGCAGGCGAACACTGAAGCTTTCTTT. Encoded protein: CASSYSQANTEAFF.

This chain connects TRBV5-1 to TRBJ2-7; 7 positions agree with TRBD2. CDR3 size: 14 residues. The V and J ends lost 2 bases and 1 base, in that order; junction bases with no gene match: 3. Germline V gene data show CDR1 as SGHRS and CDR2 as YFSETQ. The CDR3 loop is CASSLAGLSYEQYF. The CDR3 DNA follows: TGCGCCAGCAGCTTAGCGGGGCTGTCCTACGAGCAGTACTTC.

This chain links TRBV2 with TRBJ2-5, with 14 bases lining up with TRBD2. In germline, CDR1 is SNHLY, CDR2 FYNNEI. The CDR3 length is 18 residues. Unmatched junction bases numbered 15, after V lost 11 bases and J lost 1 base. DNA for the CDR3: TGTGCCGGTGAGCTCCGACTAGCGGGGGGGCCATTCCAAGAGACCCAGTACTTC. Encoded protein: CAGELRLAGGPFQETQYF.

This clone appeared a single time. The genes are TRBV6-1 and TRBJ2-3; TRBD2 is a possible D gene (6 bases). The CDR3 runs 14 residues. V was clipped by 7 bases and J by 1 base, with 12 bases between them. CDR1 and CDR2 from the germline V gene are MNHNS and SASEGT. The CDR3 sequence is CASMLAEGTDTQYF. The CDR3, as DNA: TGTGCCAGCATGTTAGCGGAGGGCACAGATACGCAGTATTTT.

The chain recombines TRBV6-6 with TRBJ2-7; the D gene could be TRBD1 or TRBD2 (5 bases each). The CDR3 loop spans 16 amino acids. The V gene's germline CDR1 is MNHNY and CDR2 SVGAGI (reference sequence). Trimming left V 6 bases short and J 0 bases short, with 18 bases between. As DNA, the CDR3 is TGTGCCAGCAGCAGAGATAAAGGGGACCTCTCCTACGAGCAGTACTTC. The encoded protein is CASSRDKGDLSYEQYF.

The chain recombines TRBV6-1 with TRBJ2-3; 8 bases match TRBD2. With 5 bases clipped from V and 6 bases from J, the junction kept 10 bases outside the gene matches. This CDR3 is built from 15 residues. CDR1 and CDR2 (germline): MNHNS, SASEGT. This CDR3 reads CASSNVRGGDDTQYF. Written as DNA, the CDR3 is TGTGCCAGCAGTAACGTCCGGGGGGGCGACGATACGCAGTATTTT.

The rearrangement links TRBV9 to TRBJ2-2; 7 positions match TRBD2. The CDR3 consists of 16 residues. The germline CDR1 and CDR2 sequences are SGDLS and YYNGEE. Trimming took 0 bases from V and 3 from J; bases not matched to a gene: 5. The chain's CDR3 is CASSVGSGGYTGELFF. CDR3 nucleotide sequence: TGTGCCAGCAGCGTAGGGTCGGGGGGTTACACCGGGGAGCTGTTTTTT.

The table lists this clone with a few counts. J is TRBJ1-1 and V is TRBV29-1, with TRBD1 matching 10 bases. Germline-derived CDR1 and CDR2 are SQVTM and ANQGSEA. Unmatched junction bases numbered 5, after V lost 4 bases and J lost 3 bases. This CDR3 has 14 amino acids. The CDR3 coding sequence is TGCAGCGTTGTAAGACAGGGGGCAGACACTGAAGCTTTCTTT. This translates into CSVVRQGADTEAFF.

This clone was found a few times. J is TRBJ2-5 and V is TRBV6-5; D may be TRBD1 (5 bases). Trimming shortened V by 6 bases and J by 2 bases, and 16 bases separated the two germline ends. Looked up from germline, CDR1 is MNHEY and CDR2 is SVGAGI. This CDR3 is 15 amino acids long. The CDR3, as DNA: TGTGCCAGCAGGGAGACAGAACTACAACAAGAGACCCAGTACTTC. Translated, it gives CASRETELQQETQYF.

This clone has more than one count but fewer than ten. V gene TRBV28 combines with J gene TRBJ1-1; 7 bases fit TRBD1. J was trimmed by 4 bases and V by 6 bases; bases with no gene match: 2. In germline, CDR1 is MDHEN, CDR2 SYDVKM. This CDR3 spans 12 amino acids. The CDR3 coding sequence is TGTGCCAGCAGGGCAGGGGGCACTGAAGCTTTCTTT. Translation: CASRAGGTEAFF.